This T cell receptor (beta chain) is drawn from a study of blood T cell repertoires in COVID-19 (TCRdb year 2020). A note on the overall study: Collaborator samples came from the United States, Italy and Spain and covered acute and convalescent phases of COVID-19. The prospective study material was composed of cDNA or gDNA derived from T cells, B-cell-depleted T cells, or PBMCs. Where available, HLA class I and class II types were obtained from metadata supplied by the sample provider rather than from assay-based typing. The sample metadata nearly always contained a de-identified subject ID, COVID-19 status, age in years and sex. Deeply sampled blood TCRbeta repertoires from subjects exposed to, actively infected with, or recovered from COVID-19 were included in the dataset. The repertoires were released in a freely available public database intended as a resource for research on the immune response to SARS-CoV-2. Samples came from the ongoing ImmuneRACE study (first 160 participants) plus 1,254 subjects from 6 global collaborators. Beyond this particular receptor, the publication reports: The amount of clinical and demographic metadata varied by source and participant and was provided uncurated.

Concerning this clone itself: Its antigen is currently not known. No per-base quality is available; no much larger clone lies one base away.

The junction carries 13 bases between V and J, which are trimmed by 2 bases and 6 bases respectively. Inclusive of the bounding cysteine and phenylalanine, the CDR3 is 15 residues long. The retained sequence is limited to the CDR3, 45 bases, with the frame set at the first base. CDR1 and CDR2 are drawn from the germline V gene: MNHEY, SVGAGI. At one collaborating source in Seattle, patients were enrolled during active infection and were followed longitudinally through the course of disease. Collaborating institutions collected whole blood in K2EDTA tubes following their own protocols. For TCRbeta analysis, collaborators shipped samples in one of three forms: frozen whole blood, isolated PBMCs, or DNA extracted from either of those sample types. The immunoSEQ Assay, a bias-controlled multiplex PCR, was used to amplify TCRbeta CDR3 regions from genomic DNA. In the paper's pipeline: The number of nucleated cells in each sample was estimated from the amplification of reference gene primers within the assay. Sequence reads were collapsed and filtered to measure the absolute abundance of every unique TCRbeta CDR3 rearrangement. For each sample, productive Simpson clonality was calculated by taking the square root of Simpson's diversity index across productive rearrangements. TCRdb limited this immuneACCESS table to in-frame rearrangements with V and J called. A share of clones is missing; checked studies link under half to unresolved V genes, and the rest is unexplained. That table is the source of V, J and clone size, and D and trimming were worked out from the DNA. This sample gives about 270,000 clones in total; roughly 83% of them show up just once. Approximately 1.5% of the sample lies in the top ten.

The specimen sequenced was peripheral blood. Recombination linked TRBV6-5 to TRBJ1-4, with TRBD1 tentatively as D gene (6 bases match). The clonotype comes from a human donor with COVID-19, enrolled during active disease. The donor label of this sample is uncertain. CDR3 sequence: CASSYGGGADEKLFF. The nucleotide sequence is TGTGCCAGCAGTTACGGTGGGGGGGCAGATGAAAAACTGTTTTTT.